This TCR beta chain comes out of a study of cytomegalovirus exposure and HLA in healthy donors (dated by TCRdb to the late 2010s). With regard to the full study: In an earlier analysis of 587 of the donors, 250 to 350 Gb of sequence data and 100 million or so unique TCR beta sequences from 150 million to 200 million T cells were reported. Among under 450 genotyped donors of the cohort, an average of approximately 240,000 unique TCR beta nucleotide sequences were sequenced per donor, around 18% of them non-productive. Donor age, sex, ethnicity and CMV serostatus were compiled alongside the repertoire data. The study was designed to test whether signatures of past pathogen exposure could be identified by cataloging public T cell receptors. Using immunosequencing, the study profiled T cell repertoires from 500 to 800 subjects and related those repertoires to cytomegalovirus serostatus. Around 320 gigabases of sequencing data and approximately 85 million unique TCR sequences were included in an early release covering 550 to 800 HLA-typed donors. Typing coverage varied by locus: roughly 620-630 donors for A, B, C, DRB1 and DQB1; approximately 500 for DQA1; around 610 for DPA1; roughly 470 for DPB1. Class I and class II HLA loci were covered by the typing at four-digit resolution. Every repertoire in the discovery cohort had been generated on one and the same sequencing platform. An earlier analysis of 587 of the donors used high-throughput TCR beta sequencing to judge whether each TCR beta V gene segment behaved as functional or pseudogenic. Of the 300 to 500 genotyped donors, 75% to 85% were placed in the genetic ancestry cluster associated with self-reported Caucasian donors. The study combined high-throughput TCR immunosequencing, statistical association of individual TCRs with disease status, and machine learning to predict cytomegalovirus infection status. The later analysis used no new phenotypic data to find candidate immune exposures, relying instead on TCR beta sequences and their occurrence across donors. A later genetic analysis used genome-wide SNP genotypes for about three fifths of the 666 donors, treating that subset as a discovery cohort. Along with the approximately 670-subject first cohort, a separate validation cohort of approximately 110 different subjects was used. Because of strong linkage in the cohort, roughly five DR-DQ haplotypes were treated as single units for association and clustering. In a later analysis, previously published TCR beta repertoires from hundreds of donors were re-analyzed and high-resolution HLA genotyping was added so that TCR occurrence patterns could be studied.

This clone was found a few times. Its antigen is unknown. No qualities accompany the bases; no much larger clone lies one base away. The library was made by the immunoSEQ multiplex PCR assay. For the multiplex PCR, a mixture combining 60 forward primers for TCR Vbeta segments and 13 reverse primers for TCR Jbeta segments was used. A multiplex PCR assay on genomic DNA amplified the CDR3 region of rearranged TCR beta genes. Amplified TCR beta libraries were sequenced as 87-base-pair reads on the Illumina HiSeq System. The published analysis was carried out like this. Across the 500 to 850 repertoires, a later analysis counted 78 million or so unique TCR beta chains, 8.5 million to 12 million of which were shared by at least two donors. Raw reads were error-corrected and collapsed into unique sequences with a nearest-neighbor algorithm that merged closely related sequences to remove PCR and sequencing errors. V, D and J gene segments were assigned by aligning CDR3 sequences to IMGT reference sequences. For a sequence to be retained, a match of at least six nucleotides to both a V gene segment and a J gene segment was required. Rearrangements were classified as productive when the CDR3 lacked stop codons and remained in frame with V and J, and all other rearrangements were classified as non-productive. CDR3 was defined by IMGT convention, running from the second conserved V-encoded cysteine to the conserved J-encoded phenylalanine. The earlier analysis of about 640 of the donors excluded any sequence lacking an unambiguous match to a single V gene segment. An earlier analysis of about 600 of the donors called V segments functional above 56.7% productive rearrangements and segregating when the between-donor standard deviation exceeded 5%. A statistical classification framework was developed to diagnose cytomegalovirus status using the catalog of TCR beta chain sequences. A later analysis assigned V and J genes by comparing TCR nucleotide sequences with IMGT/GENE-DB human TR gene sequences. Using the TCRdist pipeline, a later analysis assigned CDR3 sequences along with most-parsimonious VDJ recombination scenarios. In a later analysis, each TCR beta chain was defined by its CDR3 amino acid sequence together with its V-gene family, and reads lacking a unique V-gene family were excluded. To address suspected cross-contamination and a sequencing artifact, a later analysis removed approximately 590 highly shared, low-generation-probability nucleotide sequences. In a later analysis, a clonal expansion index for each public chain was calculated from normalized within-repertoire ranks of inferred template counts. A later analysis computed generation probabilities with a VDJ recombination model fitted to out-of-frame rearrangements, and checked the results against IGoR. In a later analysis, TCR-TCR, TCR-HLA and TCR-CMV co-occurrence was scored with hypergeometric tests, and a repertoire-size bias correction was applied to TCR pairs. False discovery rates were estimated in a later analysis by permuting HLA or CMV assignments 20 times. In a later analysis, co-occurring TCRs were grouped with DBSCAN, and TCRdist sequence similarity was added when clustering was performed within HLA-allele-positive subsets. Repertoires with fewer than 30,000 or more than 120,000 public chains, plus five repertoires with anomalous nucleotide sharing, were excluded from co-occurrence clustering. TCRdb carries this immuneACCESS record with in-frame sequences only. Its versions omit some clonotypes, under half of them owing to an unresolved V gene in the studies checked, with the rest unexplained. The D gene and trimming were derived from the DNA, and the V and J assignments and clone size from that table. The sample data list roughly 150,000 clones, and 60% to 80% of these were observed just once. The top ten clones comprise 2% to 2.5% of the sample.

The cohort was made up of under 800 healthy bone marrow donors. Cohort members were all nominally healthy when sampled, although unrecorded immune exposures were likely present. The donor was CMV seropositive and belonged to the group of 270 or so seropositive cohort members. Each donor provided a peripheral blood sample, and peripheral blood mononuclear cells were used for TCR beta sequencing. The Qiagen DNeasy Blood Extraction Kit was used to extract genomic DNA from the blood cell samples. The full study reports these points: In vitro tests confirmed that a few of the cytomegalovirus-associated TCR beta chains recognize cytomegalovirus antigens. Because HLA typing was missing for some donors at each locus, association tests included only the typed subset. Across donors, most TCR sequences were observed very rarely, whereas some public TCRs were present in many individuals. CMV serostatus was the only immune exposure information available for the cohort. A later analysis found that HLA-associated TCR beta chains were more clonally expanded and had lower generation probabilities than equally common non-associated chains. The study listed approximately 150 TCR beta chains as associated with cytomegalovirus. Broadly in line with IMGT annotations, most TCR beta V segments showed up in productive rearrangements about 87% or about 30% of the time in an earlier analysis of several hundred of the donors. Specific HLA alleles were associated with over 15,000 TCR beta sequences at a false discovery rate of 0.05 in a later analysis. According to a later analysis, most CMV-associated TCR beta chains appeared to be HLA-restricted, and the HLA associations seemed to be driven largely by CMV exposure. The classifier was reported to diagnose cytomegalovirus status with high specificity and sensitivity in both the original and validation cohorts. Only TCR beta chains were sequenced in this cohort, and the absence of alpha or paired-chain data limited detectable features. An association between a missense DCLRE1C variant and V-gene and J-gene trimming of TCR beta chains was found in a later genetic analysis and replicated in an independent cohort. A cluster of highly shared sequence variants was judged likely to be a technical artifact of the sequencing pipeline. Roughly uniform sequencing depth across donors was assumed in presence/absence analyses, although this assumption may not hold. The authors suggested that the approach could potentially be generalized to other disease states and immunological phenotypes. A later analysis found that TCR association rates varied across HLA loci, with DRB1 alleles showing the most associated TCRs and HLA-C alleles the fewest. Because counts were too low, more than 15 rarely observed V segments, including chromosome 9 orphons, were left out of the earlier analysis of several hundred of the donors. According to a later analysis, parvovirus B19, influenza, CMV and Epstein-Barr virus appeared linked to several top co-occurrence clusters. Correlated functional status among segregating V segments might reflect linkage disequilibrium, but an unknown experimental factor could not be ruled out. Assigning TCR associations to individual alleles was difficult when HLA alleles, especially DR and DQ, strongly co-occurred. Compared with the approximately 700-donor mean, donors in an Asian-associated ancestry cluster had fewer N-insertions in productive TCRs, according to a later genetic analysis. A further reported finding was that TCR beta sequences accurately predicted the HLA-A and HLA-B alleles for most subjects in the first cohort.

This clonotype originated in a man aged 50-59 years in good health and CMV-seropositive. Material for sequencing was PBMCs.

The DNA reads as follows: TGCGCCAGCAGTTACGACAGGGATTACTCCTACGAGCAGTACTTC. It specifies CASSYDRDYSYEQYF. The chain joins TRBV4-1 to TRBJ2-7, and 7 bases in between align with TRBD1. There are 15 amino acids in the CDR3, from cysteine to phenylalanine inclusive. Only the CDR3 part of the read is kept: 45 bases, read in frame from the first base. The germline V gene provides CDR1 MGHRA and CDR2 YSYEKL. Trimming leaves V shorter by 6 bases and J shorter by 0 bases, with the junction holding 8 bases beyond the gene matches.